This TCR beta chain was captured by sequencing in a study of T cell responses to AZD1222 COVID-19 vaccine. The table came from immunoSEQ multiplex PCR; TCRdb's copy has only in-frame clones and leaves some out. The sample contains more than 95,000 clones, 90% of which appear only once. V gave up 5 bases and J gave up 6 bases, with 20 bases separating them. The CDR3 has 16 residues. The germline V gene has CDR1 MDHEN and CDR2 SYDVKM. V gene TRBV28 combines with J gene TRBJ1-5; TRBD1 might be the D (5 bases). This receptor was taken from an adult in good health. Sequencing was performed on peripheral blood, taken on day 0 of AZD1222 vaccination. The CDR3, as DNA: TGTGCCAGCAGTAGCACGGGACGGCAGGTGACTCAGCCCCAGCATTTT. It translates to CASSSTGRQVTQPQHF.